The clone carrying this TCR beta chain was detected only a few times. Its antigen remains unidentified. Germline V gene sequence: CDR1 LNHDA, CDR2 SQIVND (reference sequence). The CDR3 has 14 amino acids. V was clipped by 6 bases and J by 3 bases; unmatched bases: 2. 5'RACE with 10-nucleotide random UMIs produced the cDNA. TCRdb processed the 5' RACE reads anew with MiXCR; each CDR3 protein has one entry. The sample includes some 66,000 distinct CDR3 sequences, 3.5% to 5% of them seen just once. Unsorted libraries used 2 million PBMCs kept at -80 degrees C. The data were taken from a study of neurological immune-mediated disorders. Findings and caveats of the study: A possible signature appeared as one related-CDR3 cluster, in which phylogenetic grouping placed the repertoires of 18 of 34 multiple sclerosis patients.

The material sequenced was PBMCs. This chain connects TRBV19 to TRBJ2-3, with 11 bases lining up with TRBD1. The clonotype originates from a man aged 30 to 45 with multiple sclerosis. As DNA, the CDR3 is TGTGCCAGTAGGGACAGGGGGCGGACAGATACGCAGTATTTT. Its protein product is CASRDRGRTDTQYF.